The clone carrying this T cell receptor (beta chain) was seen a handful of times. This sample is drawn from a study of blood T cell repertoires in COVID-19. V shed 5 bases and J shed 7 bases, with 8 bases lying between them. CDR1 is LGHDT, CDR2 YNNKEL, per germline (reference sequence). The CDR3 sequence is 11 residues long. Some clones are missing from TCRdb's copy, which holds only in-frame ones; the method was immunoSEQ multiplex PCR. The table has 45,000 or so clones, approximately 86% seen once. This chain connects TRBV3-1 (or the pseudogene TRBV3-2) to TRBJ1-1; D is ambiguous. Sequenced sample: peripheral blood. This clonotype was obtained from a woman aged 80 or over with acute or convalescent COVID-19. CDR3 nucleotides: TGTGCCAGCAGCAGAGCAGGTGAAGCTTTCTTT. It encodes CASSRAGEAFF.